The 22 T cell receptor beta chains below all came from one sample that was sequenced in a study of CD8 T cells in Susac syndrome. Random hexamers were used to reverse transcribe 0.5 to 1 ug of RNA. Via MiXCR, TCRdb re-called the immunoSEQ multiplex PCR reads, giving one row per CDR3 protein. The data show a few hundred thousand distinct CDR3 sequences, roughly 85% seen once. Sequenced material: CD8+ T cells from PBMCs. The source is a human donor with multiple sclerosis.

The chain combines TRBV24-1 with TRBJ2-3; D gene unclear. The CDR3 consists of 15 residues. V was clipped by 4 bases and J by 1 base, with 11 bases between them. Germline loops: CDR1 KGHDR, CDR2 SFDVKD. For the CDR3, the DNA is TGTGCCACCAGTGACCCTTACAGCCGCACAGATACGCAGTATTTT. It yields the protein CATSDPYSRTDTQYF.

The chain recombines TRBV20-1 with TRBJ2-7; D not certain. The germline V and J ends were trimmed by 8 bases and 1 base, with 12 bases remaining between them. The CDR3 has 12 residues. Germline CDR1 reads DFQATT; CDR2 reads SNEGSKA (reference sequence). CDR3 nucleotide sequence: TGCAGTCCTAAGGATATTTCCTACGAGCAGTACTTC. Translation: CSPKDISYEQYF.

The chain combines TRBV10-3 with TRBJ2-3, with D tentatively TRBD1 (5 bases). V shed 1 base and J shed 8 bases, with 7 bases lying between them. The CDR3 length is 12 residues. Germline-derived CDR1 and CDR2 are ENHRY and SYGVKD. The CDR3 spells CAISEFRGTQYF. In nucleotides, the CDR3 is TGTGCCATCAGTGAGTTTAGGGGTACGCAGTATTTT.

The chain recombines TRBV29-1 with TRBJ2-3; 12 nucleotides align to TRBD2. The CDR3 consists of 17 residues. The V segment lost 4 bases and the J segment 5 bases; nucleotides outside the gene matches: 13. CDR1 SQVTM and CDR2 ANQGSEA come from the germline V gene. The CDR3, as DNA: TGCAGCGTTGGAGGGGCTAGCGGGAGGGCCGGGGTAGATACGCAGTATTTT. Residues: CSVGGASGRAGVDTQYF.

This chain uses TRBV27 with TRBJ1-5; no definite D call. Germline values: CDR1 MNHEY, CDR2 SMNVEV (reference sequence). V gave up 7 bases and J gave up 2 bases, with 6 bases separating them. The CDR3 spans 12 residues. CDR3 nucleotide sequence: TGTGCCAGCACGACGGGCAATCAGCCCCAGCATTTT. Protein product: CASTTGNQPQHF.

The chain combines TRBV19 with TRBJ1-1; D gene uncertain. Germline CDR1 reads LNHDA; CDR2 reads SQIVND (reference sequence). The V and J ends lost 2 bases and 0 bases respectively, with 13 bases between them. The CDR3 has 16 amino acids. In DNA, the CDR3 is TGTGCCAGTAGTATACAAGTCGGTCTGATGAACACTGAAGCTTTCTTT. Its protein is CASSIQVGLMNTEAFF.

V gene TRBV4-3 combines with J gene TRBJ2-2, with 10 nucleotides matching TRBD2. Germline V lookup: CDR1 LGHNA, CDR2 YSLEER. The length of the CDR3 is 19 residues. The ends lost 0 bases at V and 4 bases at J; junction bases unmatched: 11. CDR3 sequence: CASSQDSASGSSTTGELFF. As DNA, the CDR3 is TGCGCCAGCAGCCAAGATTCGGCTAGCGGGAGTTCGACCACCGGGGAGCTGTTTTTT.

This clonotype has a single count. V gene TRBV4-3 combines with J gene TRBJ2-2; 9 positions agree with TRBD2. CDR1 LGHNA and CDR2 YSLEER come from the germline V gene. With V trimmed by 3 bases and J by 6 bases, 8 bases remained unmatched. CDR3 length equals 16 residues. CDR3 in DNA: TGCGCCAGCAGCCACGTTAGCGGGAGTCTGGCCGGGGAGCTGTTTTTT. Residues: CASSHVSGSLAGELFF.

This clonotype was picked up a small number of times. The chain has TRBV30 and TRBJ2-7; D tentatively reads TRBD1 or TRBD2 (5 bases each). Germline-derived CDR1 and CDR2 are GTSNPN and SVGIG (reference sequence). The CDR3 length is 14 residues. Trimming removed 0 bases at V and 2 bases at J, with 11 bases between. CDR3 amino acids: CAWSVPGTTYEQYF. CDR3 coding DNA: TGTGCCTGGAGTGTACCCGGGACCACCTACGAGCAGTACTTC.

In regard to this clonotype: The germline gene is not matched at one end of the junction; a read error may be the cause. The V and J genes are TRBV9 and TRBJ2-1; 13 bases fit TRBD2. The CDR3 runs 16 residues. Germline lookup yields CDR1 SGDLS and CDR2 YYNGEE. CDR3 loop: CAGSVRGLAGSNEQFF. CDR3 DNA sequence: TGTGCCGGCAGCGTAAGGGGACTAGCGGGATCGAATGAGCAGTTCTTC.

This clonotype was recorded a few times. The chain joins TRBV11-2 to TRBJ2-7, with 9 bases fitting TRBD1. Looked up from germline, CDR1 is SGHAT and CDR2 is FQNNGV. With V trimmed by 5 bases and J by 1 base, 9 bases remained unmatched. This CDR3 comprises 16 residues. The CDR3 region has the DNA TGTGCCAGCAGCCCCCGACAGGGGGTAGAGTCCTACGAGCAGTACTTC. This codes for CASSPRQGVESYEQYF.

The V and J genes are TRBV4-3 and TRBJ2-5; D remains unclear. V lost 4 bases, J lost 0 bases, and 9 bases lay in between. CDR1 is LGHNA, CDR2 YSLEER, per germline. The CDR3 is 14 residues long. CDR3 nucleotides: TGCGCCAGCAGCCTAGTAGACAACCAAGAGACCCAGTACTTC. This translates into CASSLVDNQETQYF.

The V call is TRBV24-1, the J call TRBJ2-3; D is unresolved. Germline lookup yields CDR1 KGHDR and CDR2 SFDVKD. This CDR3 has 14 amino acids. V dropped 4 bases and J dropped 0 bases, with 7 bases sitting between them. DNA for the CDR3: TGTGCCACCAGTGACAAATACAGCACAGATACGCAGTATTTT. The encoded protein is CATSDKYSTDTQYF.

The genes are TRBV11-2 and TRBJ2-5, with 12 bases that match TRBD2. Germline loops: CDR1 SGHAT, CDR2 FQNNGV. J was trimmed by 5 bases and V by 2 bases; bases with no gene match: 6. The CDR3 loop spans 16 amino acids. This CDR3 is CASSLPYGLAGETQYF. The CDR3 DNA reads TGTGCCAGCAGCTTACCCTACGGACTAGCGGGGGAGACCCAGTACTTC.

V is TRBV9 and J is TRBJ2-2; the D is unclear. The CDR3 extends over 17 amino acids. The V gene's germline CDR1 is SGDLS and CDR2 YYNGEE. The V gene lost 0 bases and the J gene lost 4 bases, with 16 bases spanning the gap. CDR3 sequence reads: CASSVDTATARTGELFF. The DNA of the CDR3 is TGTGCCAGCAGCGTAGATACGGCGACGGCCCGCACCGGGGAGCTGTTTTTT.

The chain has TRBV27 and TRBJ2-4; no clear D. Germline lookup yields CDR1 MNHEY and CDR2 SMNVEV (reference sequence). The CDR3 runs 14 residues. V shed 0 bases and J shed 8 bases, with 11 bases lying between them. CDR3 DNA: TGTGCCAGCAGTTTATCGGGTCGAACCGACATTCAGTACTTC. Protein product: CASSLSGRTDIQYF.

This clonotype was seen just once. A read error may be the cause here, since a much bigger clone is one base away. Here the CDR3 reads CATSGDGLAGANEQYF. The CDR3 DNA sequence: TGTGCCACCAGTGGAGACGGACTAGCGGGAGCAAATGAGCAGTACTTC. The chain links TRBV24-1 to TRBJ2-7; 13 bases are shared with TRBD2. J was trimmed by 7 bases and V by 5 bases; bases with no gene match: 10. CDR1 and CDR2 from the germline V gene are KGHDR and SFDVKD. CDR3 length: 16 amino acids.

CDR3 sequence (DNA): TGTGCCAGCAGCTTGACTAGCGGGGTCTACGAGCAGTACTTC. It encodes CASSLTSGVYEQYF. The chain is built from TRBV13 and TRBJ2-7; 11 bases fit TRBD2. The V and J ends lost 3 bases and 3 bases, in that order; junction bases with no gene match: 1. Germline loops: CDR1 PRHDT, CDR2 FYEKMQ (reference sequence). This CDR3 has 14 residues.

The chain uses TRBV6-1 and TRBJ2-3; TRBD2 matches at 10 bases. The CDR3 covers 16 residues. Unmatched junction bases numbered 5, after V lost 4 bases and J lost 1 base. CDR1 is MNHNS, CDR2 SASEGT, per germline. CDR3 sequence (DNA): TGTGCCAGCAGTGCCACTAGCGGGGAAGGCACAGATACGCAGTATTTT. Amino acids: CASSATSGEGTDTQYF.

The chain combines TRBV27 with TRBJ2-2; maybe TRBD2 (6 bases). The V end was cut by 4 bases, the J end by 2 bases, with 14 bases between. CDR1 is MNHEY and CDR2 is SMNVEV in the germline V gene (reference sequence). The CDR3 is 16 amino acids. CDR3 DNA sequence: TGTGCCAGCAGTTCGGGAATAGCGGTAAACACCGGGGAGCTGTTTTTT. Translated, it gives CASSSGIAVNTGELFF.

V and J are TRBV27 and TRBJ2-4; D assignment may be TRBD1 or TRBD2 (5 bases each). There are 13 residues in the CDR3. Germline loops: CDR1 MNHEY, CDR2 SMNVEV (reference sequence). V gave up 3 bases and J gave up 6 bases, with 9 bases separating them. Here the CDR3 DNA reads TGTGCCAGCAGTTTGGTTGGGGGAAACATTCAGTACTTC. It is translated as CASSLVGGNIQYF.

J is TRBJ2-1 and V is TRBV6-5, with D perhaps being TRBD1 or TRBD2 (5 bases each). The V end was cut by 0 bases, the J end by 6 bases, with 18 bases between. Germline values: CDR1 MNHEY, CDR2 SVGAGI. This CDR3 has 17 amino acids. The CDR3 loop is CASSYSPVRRGTNEQFF. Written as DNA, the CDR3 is TGTGCCAGCAGTTACTCCCCGGTCAGACGGGGCACCAATGAGCAGTTCTTC.